This T cell receptor (beta chain) was recovered during a study of cytomegalovirus exposure and HLA in healthy donors. Study results and caveats: More than 150 TCR beta chains were listed as cytomegalovirus-associated. Productive rates of about 87% or about 30% were seen for most TCR beta V segments in an earlier analysis.

For this clone: The antigen remains unidentified.

With 60 Vbeta and 13 Jbeta primers, the PCR was carried out. This table comes from immunoSEQ multiplex PCR, and its TCRdb copy is limited to in-frame clones, with some not included. Of around 110,000 clones in the sample, 81% are singletons; the top ten hold 3.9%. CDR1 SGHAT and CDR2 FQNNGV come from the germline V gene. This CDR3 contains 14 residues. The V gene lost 3 bases and the J gene lost 5 bases, with 10 bases spanning the gap. The chain has TRBV11-2 and TRBJ2-2, with a tentative D call TRBD2 (6 bases). This clonotype originated in a woman aged 30 to 39 in good health and CMV-seronegative. Sequenced input: PBMCs. The CDR3 spells CASSFGTSTGELFF. For the CDR3, the DNA is TGTGCCAGCAGCTTTGGGACTTCAACCGGGGAGCTGTTTTTT.